One and the same sample provided the 25 T cell receptor beta chains below, sequenced in a study of blood T cell repertoires in COVID-19. Produced via immunoSEQ multiplex PCR; TCRdb's table is partial and in-frame only. The repertoire consists of under 80,000 clones, with around 87% occurring once and the leading ten covering over 6.5%. Source material: peripheral blood. The receptors here all came from a man aged 55 to 70 with acute or convalescent COVID-19.

This chain joins TRBV27 and TRBJ1-2; weak D call: TRBD1 (6 bases). This CDR3 has 14 amino acids. Looked up from germline, CDR1 is MNHEY and CDR2 is SMNVEV (reference sequence). V shed 8 bases and J shed 7 bases, with 20 bases lying between them. The CDR3 is CASAFTGGPAGYTF. DNA for the CDR3: TGTGCCAGCGCTTTCACGGGGGGGCCCGCTGGCTACACCTTC.

This clone was picked up one time. V is TRBV9 and J is TRBJ2-5, with TRBD2 as a possible D gene (6 bases). The V gene's germline CDR1 is SGDLS and CDR2 YYNGEE. This CDR3 is built from 18 residues. V shed 4 bases and J shed 1 base, with 23 bases lying between them. CDR3: CASSPSYPFYGSQETQYF. In DNA form, the CDR3 reads TGTGCCAGCAGCCCTAGCTACCCCTTTTACGGGAGCCAAGAGACCCAGTACTTC.

The chain recombines TRBV9 with TRBJ1-6, with D perhaps TRBD1 (5 bases). Germline loops: CDR1 SGDLS, CDR2 YYNGEE. The V end lost 0 bases, the J end lost 10 bases, and 11 bases lay between the germline ends. CDR3 size: 14 residues. The CDR3 region is CASSVGQRSSPLHF. CDR3 nucleotide sequence: TGTGCCAGCAGCGTAGGACAGCGATCATCACCCCTCCACTTT.

The V call is TRBV27, the J call TRBJ2-7; TRBD2 is a possible D gene (5 bases). This CDR3 is 12 amino acids long. V lost 6 bases and J lost 6, with 12 bases in between. CDR1 is MNHEY, CDR2 SMNVEV, per germline (reference sequence). In DNA form, the CDR3 reads TGTGCCAGCAGCCCCGGGGTCGGCGAGCAGTACTTC. It encodes CASSPGVGEQYF.

The chain joins TRBV5-4 to TRBJ2-7; tentative D call: TRBD1 (5 bases). Germline CDR1 reads SGHNT; CDR2 reads YYREEE (reference sequence). Trimming took 0 bases from V and 3 from J, leaving 10 bases between them. The CDR3 length is 14 residues. This CDR3 is CASSLEGAHYEQYF. CDR3 DNA sequence: TGTGCCAGCAGCTTGGAAGGGGCCCACTACGAGCAGTACTTC.

The chain uses TRBV20-1 and TRBJ2-7, with D possibly matching TRBD2 (6 bases). This CDR3 region has 15 residues. Germline-derived CDR1 and CDR2 are DFQATT and SNEGSKA (reference sequence). Trimming cost V 3 bases and J 3 bases, with 18 bases left between them. Written as DNA, the CDR3 is TGCAGTGCTAGTTTTCTCGGACGGGAGAGCTACGAGCAGTACTTC. Translating it yields CSASFLGRESYEQYF.

The V gene is TRBV2, the J gene TRBJ2-2; 10 nucleotides line up with TRBD2. The germline V gene has CDR1 SNHLY and CDR2 FYNNEI. The ends lost 2 bases at V and 4 bases at J; junction bases unmatched: 7. This CDR3 spans 17 amino acids. DNA of the CDR3: TGTGCCAGCAGTGAAAGTAGCGGGGGGCCGGGCACCGGGGAGCTGTTTTTT. It is translated as CASSESSGGPGTGELFF.

In this sample, this clone turned up once. The chain links TRBV4-3 to TRBJ1-4; TRBD1 agrees at 9 bases. The germline gives CDR1 LGHNA, CDR2 YSLEER. The CDR3 has 17 residues. V trimming: 4 bases; J trimming: 0 bases; junction bases outside the gene matches: 6. Here the CDR3 DNA reads TGCGCCAGCAGCCTGGGACAGGGCTTAGCAACTAATGAAAAACTGTTTTTT. Translation gives CASSLGQGLATNEKLFF.

The chain has TRBV23-1 and TRBJ2-7, with D hard to call. TRBV23-1 is an ORF; its function is uncertain. The CDR3 spans 16 residues. The V end was cut by 0 bases, the J end by 6 bases, with 18 bases between. This chain's CDR3 is CASSQSKKESPFEQYF. CDR3 in DNA: TGCGCCAGCAGTCAATCAAAAAAGGAGTCTCCCTTCGAGCAGTACTTC.

The chain employs TRBV4-1 and TRBJ2-5; TRBD1 agrees at 8 bases. CDR1 MGHRA and CDR2 YSYEKL come from the germline V gene. V lost 4 bases to trimming and J lost 5 bases; unmatched junction nucleotides: 6. This CDR3 comprises 14 residues. CDR3 coding DNA: TGCGCCAGCAGCCCGGACAGGGAGAGGGAGACCCAGTACTTC. The encoded protein is CASSPDRERETQYF.

The V and J genes are TRBV4-2 and TRBJ1-6, with a tentative D call TRBD1 (5 bases). This CDR3 spans 15 amino acids. CDR1 is LGHNA, CDR2 YNFKEQ, per germline. V was pared by 1 base and J by 9 bases, with 13 bases between. The CDR3 coding sequence is TGTGCCAGCAGCCAAGCGGAGGGGTTAGGTTCACCCCTCCACTTT. Encoded protein: CASSQAEGLGSPLHF.

The rearrangement links TRBV9 to TRBJ2-4; 8 nucleotides agree with TRBD2. CDR1 is SGDLS, CDR2 YYNGEE, per germline. The CDR3 has 20 residues. V gave up 4 bases and J gave up 4 bases; unmatched junction bases: 22. The chain's CDR3 is CASSPGTSLTWTPPKNIQYF. CDR3 DNA sequence: TGTGCCAGCAGCCCTGGGACTAGTTTGACCTGGACCCCACCAAAAAACATTCAGTACTTC.

This clone appeared a few times. The chain links TRBV4-2 to TRBJ1-2; a weak D match, TRBD1 (6 bases). The CDR3 runs to 15 residues. Germline CDR1 LGHNA, CDR2 YNFKEQ. Trimming removed 0 bases from V and 2 bases from J, with 10 bases in between. The CDR3 DNA reads as TGTGCCAGCAGCCAAGACGGGACACTCAACTATGGCTACACCTTC. Translated, it gives CASSQDGTLNYGYTF.

V usage is TRBV10-3 and J usage is TRBJ2-7; maybe TRBD1 (6 bases). Germline CDR1 reads ENHRY; CDR2 reads SYGVKD. The CDR3 loop spans 14 amino acids. V shed 3 bases and J shed 0 bases, with 9 bases lying between them. Here the CDR3 DNA reads TGTGCCATCAGTGATAGGACAGACTCCTACGAGCAGTACTTC. As protein: CAISDRTDSYEQYF.

The J gene is TRBJ2-3, the V gene TRBV7-9, with 9 bases matching TRBD2. CDR3 size: 16 residues. Germline V CDR1 and CDR2: SEHNR, FQNEAQ (reference sequence). V shed 2 bases, J shed 3 bases, and the junction held 6 bases outside the gene matches. DNA for the CDR3: TGTGCCAGCAGCTTAAATGCGGGGGGGCTTACAGATACGCAGTATTTT. Protein product: CASSLNAGGLTDTQYF.

This chain uses TRBV11-3 with TRBJ2-7; 7 positions match TRBD2. This CDR3 region has 13 residues. Looked up from germline, CDR1 is SGHNT and CDR2 is YENEEA. Trimming took 5 bases from V and 6 from J; bases not matched to a gene: 7. The CDR3 DNA reads as TGTGCCAGCAGCATCGGGACTACGGGCGAGCAGTACTTC. It translates to CASSIGTTGEQYF. The full variable domain, with the rest looked up from reference TRBV11-3 and TRBJ2-7, is EAGVVQSPRYKIIEKKQPVAFWCNPISGHNTLYWYLQNLGQGPELLIRYENEEAVDDSQLPKDRFSAERLKGVDSTLKIQPAELGDSAVYLCASSIGTTGEQYFGPGTRLTVT.

The chain joins TRBV19 to TRBJ2-5, with 12 bases fitting TRBD2. V was clipped by 5 bases and J by 4 bases; unmatched bases: 5. This CDR3 comprises 15 residues. CDR1 is LNHDA and CDR2 is SQIVND in the germline V gene (reference sequence). The CDR3 is CASSPSGGAIETQYF. The CDR3 DNA is TGTGCCAGTAGTCCTAGCGGGGGGGCAATAGAGACCCAGTACTTC.

The chain links TRBV10-1 to TRBJ2-3, with D possibly being TRBD2 (5 bases). The germline V and J ends were trimmed by 6 bases and 2 bases, with 6 bases remaining between them. The CDR3 covers 12 residues. Per the germline V gene, CDR1 is WNHNN and CDR2 is SYGVQD (reference sequence). The CDR3 DNA follows: TGCGCCAGCAGAGGACTCACAGATACGCAGTATTTT. This codes for CASRGLTDTQYF.

In this sample, this clone turned up once. The rearrangement joins TRBV3-1 (or the pseudogene TRBV3-2) to TRBJ2-3, with 9 positions matching TRBD2. Germline V CDR1 and CDR2: LGHDT, YNNKEL (reference sequence). Unmatched junction bases numbered 9, after V lost 1 base and J lost 4 bases. The CDR3 runs 17 residues. The CDR3 spells CASSQGPAGGPPDTQYF. The CDR3, as DNA: TGTGCCAGCAGCCAAGGGCCCGCGGGGGGGCCGCCAGATACGCAGTATTTT.

This clone was recorded once. The gene calls are TRBV18 and TRBJ2-7; maybe TRBD1 (6 bases). Germline V gene sequence: CDR1 KGHSH, CDR2 LQKENI. Between the trimmed V and J ends, which lost 3 bases and 6 bases, there was a span of 15 bases. The CDR3 length is 14 residues. CDR3: CASSPTTGSGEQYF. CDR3 in DNA: TGTGCCAGCTCACCTACTACAGGGTCCGGCGAGCAGTACTTC.

The chain is built from TRBV3-1 (or the pseudogene TRBV3-2) and TRBJ2-1, with D perhaps matching TRBD2 (6 bases). Trimming removed 4 bases from V and 2 bases from J, with 15 bases in between. Germline V gives CDR1 LGHDT, CDR2 YNNKEL (reference sequence). This CDR3 region has 16 residues. CDR3 amino acids: CASSLSGIHPYNEQFF. The CDR3 DNA sequence: TGTGCCAGCAGCCTTAGCGGAATCCACCCCTACAATGAGCAGTTCTTC.

This clone turned up a few times. The CDR3 DNA reads as TGTGCCAGCAGCGTAGGACAGGTTATGGAGACCCAGTACTTC. It encodes CASSVGQVMETQYF. This chain links TRBV9 with TRBJ2-5, with D possibly TRBD1 on 6 matching bases. Deletions cut 0 bases from V and 5 bases from J, with 11 bases between. CDR1 SGDLS and CDR2 YYNGEE come from the germline V gene. The CDR3 contains 14 residues.

This clone came up once. This rearrangement joins TRBV7-2 to TRBJ1-4; 7 bases align to TRBD1. CDR3 length: 15 amino acids. Per the germline V gene, CDR1 is SGHTA and CDR2 is FQGNSA. The junction had 4 bases not matched to a gene; V was cut back by 6 bases and J by 0 bases. As DNA, the CDR3 is TGTGCCAGCAGTCCACAGGGGCCAACTAATGAAAAACTGTTTTTT. Translation gives CASSPQGPTNEKLFF.

The rearrangement joins TRBV6-5 to TRBJ1-4; 10 bases are shared with TRBD1. The junction had 7 bases not matched to a gene; V was cut back by 9 bases and J by 6 bases. The CDR3 consists of 14 residues. Germline loops: CDR1 MNHEY, CDR2 SVGAGI. The CDR3 DNA is TGTGCCAGTTACCGGGACAGGGGAGATGAAAAACTGTTTTTT. It yields the protein CASYRDRGDEKLFF.

In its sample, this clone was seen once. The chain combines TRBV12-3 or TRBV12-4 with TRBJ1-1; a weak D match, TRBD1 (6 bases). Deletions cut 5 bases from V and 8 bases from J, with 15 bases between. This CDR3 comprises 13 residues. The CDR3 region has the DNA TGTGCCAGCAGTCACACCCGGACAGAGGAAGCTTTCTTT. This sequence encodes CASSHTRTEEAFF.